This is a list of T cell receptor beta chains from one sample in a study of T-cell reconstitution after alpha-beta-depleted transplantation in children. TCRdb called the PCR reads again in MiXCR, with one record for every CDR3 protein. The table has approximately 150,000 distinct CDR3 sequences, more than 8% seen once. Sequenced here: PBMCs, mostly from graft donor cells, sampled 180 days after TCRalphabeta/CD19-depleted stem cell transplant. The receptors originated from a female patient between 2 and 15 years old who had a stem cell transplant for congenital amegakaryocytic thrombocytopenia, so the T cells may come from the graft donor. Each CDR3 is given with its conserved first and last residue. The order of the fields is CDR3 length, J gene, V gene, CDR3 protein.

cdr3_length: 15; j_call: TRBJ2-7; v_call: TRBV7-9; cdr3_aa: CASSLSRVQVDEQYF
cdr3_length: 13; j_call: TRBJ2-7; v_call: TRBV20-1; cdr3_aa: CSAAGGGGYEQYF
cdr3_length: 12; j_call: TRBJ2-1; v_call: TRBV24-1; cdr3_aa: CATSDSGALQFF
cdr3_length: 16; j_call: TRBJ1-1; v_call: TRBV28; cdr3_aa: CASRHRVYSVNTEAFF
cdr3_length: 17; j_call: TRBJ2-1; v_call: TRBV6-5; cdr3_aa: CASSYSRAGGIYNEQFF
cdr3_length: 15; j_call: TRBJ1-1; v_call: TRBV19; cdr3_aa: CASSAVTPMNTEAFF
cdr3_length: 16; j_call: TRBJ2-1; v_call: TRBV6-1; cdr3_aa: CASSDTGTSGSNEQFF
cdr3_length: 16; j_call: TRBJ2-1; v_call: TRBV7-2; cdr3_aa: CASSLANPSPYNEQFF
cdr3_length: 14; j_call: TRBJ1-6; v_call: TRBV6-5; cdr3_aa: CASSYINPNSPLHF
cdr3_length: 14; j_call: TRBJ2-5; v_call: TRBV18; cdr3_aa: CASSPRAGKETQYF
cdr3_length: 15; j_call: TRBJ2-1; v_call: TRBV3-1; cdr3_aa: CASSQDSVSYNEQFF
cdr3_length: 13; j_call: TRBJ2-1; v_call: TRBV29-1; cdr3_aa: CSVDRGSRNEQFF
cdr3_length: 14; j_call: TRBJ1-5; v_call: TRBV7-2; cdr3_aa: CASSTRSHNQPQHF
cdr3_length: 15; j_call: TRBJ2-1; v_call: TRBV4-2; cdr3_aa: CASSTTSGSYNEQFF
cdr3_length: 13; j_call: TRBJ2-7; v_call: TRBV24-1; cdr3_aa: CASNLDRYYEQYF
cdr3_length: 13; j_call: TRBJ1-3; v_call: TRBV29-1; cdr3_aa: CSVDRISGNTIYF
cdr3_length: 14; j_call: TRBJ2-5; v_call: TRBV20-1; cdr3_aa: CSASPGGVVETQYF
cdr3_length: 14; j_call: TRBJ2-1; v_call: TRBV7-8; cdr3_aa: CASSLASGSNEQFF
cdr3_length: 14; j_call: TRBJ1-1; v_call: TRBV5-1; cdr3_aa: CASSAGQFNTEAFF
cdr3_length: 16; j_call: TRBJ2-5; v_call: TRBV9; cdr3_aa: CASSPAGTRGQETQYF
cdr3_length: 14; j_call: TRBJ1-6; v_call: TRBV7-9; cdr3_aa: CASSLVRHLEALHF
cdr3_length: 16; j_call: TRBJ2-4; v_call: TRBV5-5; cdr3_aa: CASSWGQGLAKNIQYF
cdr3_length: 16; j_call: TRBJ1-1; v_call: TRBV20-1; cdr3_aa: CSARDIVRGARTEAFF
cdr3_length: 18; j_call: TRBJ2-5; v_call: TRBV4-2; cdr3_aa: CASSQDGLAGGYQETQYF
cdr3_length: 16; j_call: TRBJ1-1; v_call: TRBV5-1; cdr3_aa: CASSLASQGANTEAFF
cdr3_length: 15; j_call: TRBJ2-5; v_call: TRBV11-1; cdr3_aa: CASSLGREADETQYF
cdr3_length: 16; j_call: TRBJ2-1; v_call: TRBV29-1; cdr3_aa: CSVEGGRAASYNEQFF
cdr3_length: 13; j_call: TRBJ2-3; v_call: TRBV7-2; cdr3_aa: CASSPSGWDTQYF
cdr3_length: 14; j_call: TRBJ2-7; v_call: TRBV5-1; cdr3_aa: CASSPGQGLDEQYF
cdr3_length: 13; j_call: TRBJ2-1; v_call: TRBV11-2; cdr3_aa: CASSSESRNEQFF
cdr3_length: 11; j_call: TRBJ2-1; v_call: TRBV5-1; cdr3_aa: CASSNYNEQFF
cdr3_length: 16; j_call: TRBJ2-3; v_call: TRBV4-1; cdr3_aa: CASSPTSGRASDTQYF
cdr3_length: 16; j_call: TRBJ2-3; v_call: TRBV4-2; cdr3_aa: CASSQGLAGATDTQYF
cdr3_length: 14; j_call: TRBJ1-6; v_call: TRBV5-1; cdr3_aa: CASSLGTGGFTLHF
cdr3_length: 13; j_call: TRBJ1-1; v_call: TRBV5-5; cdr3_aa: CASSKPKNTEAFF